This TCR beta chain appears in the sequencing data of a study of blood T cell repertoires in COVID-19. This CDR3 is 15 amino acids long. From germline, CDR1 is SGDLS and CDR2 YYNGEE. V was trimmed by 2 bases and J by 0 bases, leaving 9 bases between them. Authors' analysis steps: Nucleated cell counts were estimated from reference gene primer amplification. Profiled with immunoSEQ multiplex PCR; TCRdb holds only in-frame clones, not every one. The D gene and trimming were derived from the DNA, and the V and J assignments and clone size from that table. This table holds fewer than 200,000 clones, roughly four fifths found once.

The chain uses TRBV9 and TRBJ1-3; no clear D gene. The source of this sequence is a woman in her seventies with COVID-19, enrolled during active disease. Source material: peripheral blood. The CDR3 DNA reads TGTGCCAGCAGCGTTTCGTCCAGCTCTGGAAACACCATATATTTT. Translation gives CASSVSSSSGNTIYF. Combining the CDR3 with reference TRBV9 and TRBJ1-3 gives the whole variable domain DSGVTQTPKHLITATGQRVTLRCSPRSGDLSVYWYQQSLDQGLQFLIQYYNGEERAKGNILERFSAQQFPDLHSELNLSSLELGDSALYFCASSVSSSSGNTIYFGEGSWLTVV.